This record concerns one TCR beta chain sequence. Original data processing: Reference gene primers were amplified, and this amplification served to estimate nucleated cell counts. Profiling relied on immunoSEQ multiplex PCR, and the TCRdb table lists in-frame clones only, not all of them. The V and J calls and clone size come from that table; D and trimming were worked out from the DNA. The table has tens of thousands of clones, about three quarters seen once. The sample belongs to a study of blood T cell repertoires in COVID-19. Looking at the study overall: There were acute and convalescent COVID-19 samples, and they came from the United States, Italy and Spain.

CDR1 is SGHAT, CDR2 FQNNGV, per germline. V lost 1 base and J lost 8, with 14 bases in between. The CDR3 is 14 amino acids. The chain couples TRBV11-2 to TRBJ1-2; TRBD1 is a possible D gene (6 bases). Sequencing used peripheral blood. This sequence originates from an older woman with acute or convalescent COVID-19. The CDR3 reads CASSLVATGTGYTF. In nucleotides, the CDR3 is TGTGCCAGCAGCTTAGTAGCCACCGGGACAGGCTACACCTTC.